This T cell receptor (beta chain) was sequenced during a study of T cell responses to AZD1222 COVID-19 vaccine. The table lists this clone with a count of one. V was pared by 1 base and J by 8 bases, with 12 bases between. Germline values: CDR1 SGHTA, CDR2 FQGNSA. The CDR3 length is 14 residues. TCRdb's copy holds only in-frame clones and misses some; the assay was immunoSEQ multiplex PCR. The sample consists of 75,000 to 95,000 clones, more than 70% of them appearing once. This clonotype was sampled from an adult in good health. The material was peripheral blood, obtained on day 0 of AZD1222 vaccination. This chain connects TRBV7-2 to TRBJ2-1; D is tentatively TRBD1 or TRBD2 (5 bases each). CDR3 sequence (DNA): TGTGCCAGCAGCTTAGGGCTAGTGGGGGATGAGCAGTTCTTC. Its protein product is CASSLGLVGDEQFF.